Listed below are T cell receptor beta chains from one sample, sequenced in a study of spatial heterogeneity in lung cancer. TCRdb used MiXCR to reprocess the 5' RACE reads, holding one entry per CDR3 protein. The table has 2,000 or so distinct CDR3 sequences, roughly 8% seen once. The input for sequencing was normal lung tissue next to the tumor, taken at surgery. The source of these receptors is a male donor with early-stage non-small cell lung cancer. The CDR3 runs from the conserved cysteine through the conserved F or W. Fields, in order: V gene, J gene, CDR3 length, D gene, clone size, CDR3 protein, CDR3 DNA. The D gene is left open where the match is weak. Not all rows give a size; the values are once, few, many and, for expanded clones, a class.

>TRBV7-9|TRBJ2-3|17|NA|many
CASSLAYDWRSTDTQYF
TGTGCCAGCAGCCTAGCTTATGATTGGAGAAGCACAGATACGCAGTATTTT
>TRBV20-1|TRBJ1-4|14|NA|medium-sized
CSAPYRVSGEKLFF
TGCAGTGCTCCTTACAGGGTTTCAGGTGAAAAACTGTTTTTT
>TRBV11-2|TRBJ2-5|14|NA|medium-sized
CASSPSWYQETQYF
TGTGCCAGCAGCCCTTCGTGGTACCAAGAGACCCAGTACTTC
>TRBV18|TRBJ2-1|12|NA|NA
CVSSPHHNEQFF
TGTGTCAGCTCACCTCACCACAATGAACAGTTCTTC
>TRBV12-3/TRBV12-4|TRBJ2-2|13|NA|medium-sized
CASSLSRPGELFF
TGTGCCAGCAGTTTAAGCCGACCTGGGGAGCTGTTTTTT
>TRBV6-6|TRBJ2-1|15|TRBD2|medium-sized
CASTDGTSGVNEQFF
TGTGCCAGCACCGACGGAACTAGCGGGGTCAATGAGCAGTTCTTC
>TRBV5-1|TRBJ2-2|15|NA|NA
CASSFTGVNTGQLFF
TGCGCCAGCAGCTTTACGGGGGTCAACACCGGGCAGCTGTTTTTT
>TRBV7-8|TRBJ2-5|14|NA|medium-sized
CASSLRVSTETQYF
TGTGCCAGCAGCCTCCGGGTCTCAACGGAGACCCAGTACTTC
>TRBV5-1|TRBJ1-6|14|TRBD1|NA
CASRTRDSYSPLHF
TGCGCCAGCCGGACTCGGGACAGTTATTCACCCCTCCACTTT
>TRBV7-9|TRBJ1-2|14|TRBD1|medium-sized
CASSPSDREEGYTF
TGTGCCAGCAGCCCCTCGGACAGGGAGGAAGGCTACACCTTC